This entry concerns a single TCR beta chain. The antigen is unknown. It was RNA transcripts that yielded the amplified TCR beta CDR3 regions. During a first-round RT-PCR of the TCR CDR3, the HTBI primer set was used. TCRdb re-analysed the multiplex PCR reads in MiXCR, keeping a single row per CDR3 protein. In the table there are nearly 600,000 distinct CDR3 sequences, about 15% of which are singletons. Germline CDR1 and CDR2: LNHDA and SQIVND (reference sequence). There are 16 residues in the CDR3. V lost 5 bases, J lost 7 bases, and 14 bases stayed unmatched. The sample comes from a study of T cells in Graves' hyperthyroidism and ophthalmopathy. Findings of the study overall: Most thyroid clonotypes expanded above 0.001 appeared in blood too.

The V and J genes are TRBV19 and TRBJ2-7; 10 bases fit TRBD1. This clonotype was obtained from a woman in her twenties or thirties with Graves' hyperthyroidism that later progressed to Graves' ophthalmopathy. Sequences were obtained from blood. The CDR3 sequence: CASSLWNRDRGGEQYF. As DNA, the CDR3 is TGTGCCAGTAGTCTTTGGAACCGGGACAGGGGAGGGGAGCAGTACTTC.